This TCR beta chain was sequenced for a study of vaccination effects on CD4 cells after COVID-19. Findings of the study overall: Both infection-induced and vaccine-induced clones contracted markedly at late post-vaccination timepoints.

Viral peptide pools were used in the ViraFEST assay to expand antigen-specific CD4+ T cells, and sequencing came afterward. Culture lasted approximately 10 days before CD4+ T cell isolation. Participants completed two doses of the BNT162b2 or mRNA-1273 vaccine. The V end was cut by 5 bases, the J end by 0 bases, with 14 bases between. This CDR3 is 16 amino acids long. Germline CDR1 MNHEY, CDR2 SMNVEV (reference sequence). About this clone itself: Its matching antigen is unknown.

The table came from immunoSEQ multiplex PCR; TCRdb's copy has only in-frame clones and leaves some out. The sample lists about 66,000 clones, roughly 80% occurring once. The sequence derives from a human donor who received a COVID-19 vaccine. V gene TRBV27 combines with J gene TRBJ2-4, with D uncertain. Sequenced here: CD4+ T cells from PBMCs cultured with HCoV-OC43 spike peptides, sampled after COVID-19 vaccination. As to subset: HCoV-OC43 spike overlapping peptide pool stimulation. CDR3 nucleotides: TGTGCCAGCAGTACCAATCTAGGCGTAGCCAAAAACATTCAGTACTTC. Translating gives CASSTNLGVAKNIQYF.